This is a list of T cell receptor beta chains from one sample in a study of cytomegalovirus exposure and HLA in healthy donors. Generated by immunoSEQ multiplex PCR, the TCRdb table keeps only in-frame clones and is missing some. The repertoire holds approximately 160,000 clones, with 55% to 80% as singletons. The sequencing sample was made of PBMCs. The receptor set was obtained from a young woman in good health and CMV-seropositive. Each CDR3 is given with its conserved first and last residue. Each record gives: CDR3 protein, CDR3 DNA, J gene, V gene, clone size, D gene. D genes are given only for firm matches. Not all rows give a size; the values are once, few, many and, for expanded clones, a class.

CDR3aa: CASSSLGGTSDQETQYF; CDR3nt: TGTGCCAGCAGCTCTTTAGGTGGGACTAGCGATCAAGAGACCCAGTACTTC; j_gene: TRBJ2-5; v_gene: TRBV7-8; abundance: -; d_gene: TRBD2
CDR3aa: CATRRAYEQYF; CDR3nt: TGTGCAACAAGGAGGGCATACGAGCAGTACTTC; j_gene: TRBJ2-7; v_gene: TRBV30; abundance: -; d_gene: -
CDR3aa: CAWIPPRVDWYGYTF; CDR3nt: TGTGCCTGGATCCCCCCCAGGGTCGATTGGTATGGCTACACCTTC; j_gene: TRBJ1-2; v_gene: TRBV30; abundance: few; d_gene: -
CDR3aa: CASSSFLRGNTEAFF; CDR3nt: TGTGCCAGCAGTTCCTTCCTTCGGGGGAACACTGAAGCTTTCTTT; j_gene: TRBJ1-1; v_gene: TRBV27; abundance: -; d_gene: -
CDR3aa: CASSEYLDEQYF; CDR3nt: TGTGCCAGCAGTGAATATCTCGACGAGCAGTACTTC; j_gene: TRBJ2-7; v_gene: TRBV25-1; abundance: -; d_gene: -
CDR3aa: CASSEQVYEAFF; CDR3nt: TGTGCCAGCAGTGAACAGGTATATGAAGCTTTCTTT; j_gene: TRBJ1-1; v_gene: TRBV6-1; abundance: -; d_gene: -
CDR3aa: CASRLSLNTEAFF; CDR3nt: TGTGCCAGCAGGCTTAGCCTGAACACTGAAGCTTTCTTT; j_gene: TRBJ1-1; v_gene: TRBV4-2; abundance: -; d_gene: -
CDR3aa: CASSKKLQGLYEQYF; CDR3nt: TGTGCCAGTAGTAAAAAATTACAGGGTCTGTACGAGCAGTACTTC; j_gene: TRBJ2-7; v_gene: TRBV19; abundance: -; d_gene: -
CDR3aa: CASSPTGFYTF; CDR3nt: TGTGCCAGCAGCCCGACAGGGTTCTACACCTTC; j_gene: TRBJ1-2; v_gene: TRBV5-8; abundance: -; d_gene: TRBD1
CDR3aa: CASSSTGVNTEAFF; CDR3nt: TGCGCCAGCAGCTCGACGGGGGTGAACACTGAAGCTTTCTTT; j_gene: TRBJ1-1; v_gene: TRBV5-1; abundance: -; d_gene: -
CDR3aa: CASSPRLAQETQYF; CDR3nt: TGTGCCAGCAGTCCACGACTAGCGCAAGAGACCCAGTACTTC; j_gene: TRBJ2-5; v_gene: TRBV6-5; abundance: few; d_gene: TRBD2
CDR3aa: CAWSGPDYEQYF; CDR3nt: TGTGCCTGGAGTGGCCCAGATTACGAGCAGTACTTC; j_gene: TRBJ2-7; v_gene: TRBV30; abundance: -; d_gene: -
CDR3aa: CASGGQLGPGNTIYF; CDR3nt: TGTGCCAGCGGAGGGCAGCTAGGGCCGGGAAACACCATATATTTT; j_gene: TRBJ1-3; v_gene: TRBV6-1; abundance: once; d_gene: -
CDR3aa: CASSPGGSSMNTEAFF; CDR3nt: TGTGCCAGCAGCCCCGGGGGTAGTTCCATGAACACTGAAGCTTTCTTT; j_gene: TRBJ1-1; v_gene: TRBV7-8; abundance: -; d_gene: -
CDR3aa: CASKNSGGEETQYF; CDR3nt: TGTGCCAGCAAGAATAGCGGGGGGGAGGAGACCCAGTACTTC; j_gene: TRBJ2-5; v_gene: TRBV7-6; abundance: -; d_gene: TRBD2
CDR3aa: CASSYRAQGGKLFF; CDR3nt: TGTGCCAGCAGCTACCGGGCCCAGGGCGGAAAACTGTTTTTT; j_gene: TRBJ1-4; v_gene: TRBV5-4; abundance: -; d_gene: -
CDR3aa: CASSLGISQPQHF; CDR3nt: TGCGCCAGCAGCTTGGGAATCAGTCAGCCCCAGCATTTT; j_gene: TRBJ1-5; v_gene: TRBV5-1; abundance: once; d_gene: -
CDR3aa: CASTGTASGNTIYF; CDR3nt: TGTGCCAGCACCGGGACAGCTTCTGGAAACACCATATATTTT; j_gene: TRBJ1-3; v_gene: TRBV6-6; abundance: few; d_gene: TRBD1
CDR3aa: CASSVGGRAYNEQFF; CDR3nt: TGTGCCAGCAGCGTGGGGGGGAGGGCCTACAATGAGCAGTTCTTC; j_gene: TRBJ2-1; v_gene: TRBV9; abundance: -; d_gene: TRBD2
CDR3aa: CASSESFSPGQPQHF; CDR3nt: TGCGCCAGCAGCGAATCTTTTTCCCCGGGGCAGCCCCAGCATTTT; j_gene: TRBJ1-5; v_gene: TRBV5-1; abundance: once; d_gene: -
CDR3aa: CASSRRIGTGDTSSYNEQFF; CDR3nt: TGTGCCAGCAGTAGGAGGATCGGGACAGGGGACACTAGCTCCTACAATGAGCAGTTCTTC; j_gene: TRBJ2-1; v_gene: TRBV27; abundance: -; d_gene: TRBD1
CDR3aa: CAWSALTGGAWEQYF; CDR3nt: TGTGCCTGGAGTGCTCTGACAGGGGGCGCGTGGGAGCAGTACTTC; j_gene: TRBJ2-7; v_gene: TRBV30; abundance: -; d_gene: TRBD1
CDR3aa: CASSLSGQGIYYEQYF; CDR3nt: TGTGCCAGCAGCTTGTCGGGACAGGGAATCTACTACGAGCAGTACTTC; j_gene: TRBJ2-7; v_gene: TRBV7-9; abundance: -; d_gene: TRBD1
CDR3aa: CASRPGGGSYEQYF; CDR3nt: TGTGCCAGCAGACCCGGGGGGGGCTCCTACGAGCAGTACTTC; j_gene: TRBJ2-7; v_gene: TRBV6-5; abundance: -; d_gene: TRBD2
CDR3aa: CASSYGQGVQPQHF; CDR3nt: TGTGCCAGCAGTTACGGACAGGGGGTCCAGCCCCAGCATTTT; j_gene: TRBJ1-5; v_gene: TRBV6-5; abundance: -; d_gene: TRBD1
CDR3aa: CASSWGRSTPTLEQYF; CDR3nt: TGTGCCAGCAGCTGGGGGCGTAGCACCCCTACCCTCGAGCAGTACTTC; j_gene: TRBJ2-7; v_gene: TRBV11-1; abundance: once; d_gene: -
CDR3aa: CASSLTGGSGADTQYF; CDR3nt: TGTGCCAGCAGCCTTACAGGGGGAAGTGGTGCAGATACGCAGTATTTT; j_gene: TRBJ2-3; v_gene: TRBV13; abundance: -; d_gene: TRBD1
CDR3aa: CASSLSRIAINSNQPQHF; CDR3nt: TGTGCCAGCAGCTTGTCTCGGATAGCGATTAATAGCAATCAGCCCCAGCATTTT; j_gene: TRBJ1-5; v_gene: TRBV5-8; abundance: -; d_gene: -
CDR3aa: CASSSAHRGAEAFF; CDR3nt: TGTGCCAGCAGCTCTGCCCACAGGGGGGCCGAAGCTTTCTTT; j_gene: TRBJ1-1; v_gene: TRBV13; abundance: -; d_gene: TRBD1
CDR3aa: CASSFVGVGGVSNQPQHF; CDR3nt: TGTGCCAGCAGTTTTGTTGGGGTGGGAGGGGTCAGCAATCAGCCCCAGCATTTT; j_gene: TRBJ1-5; v_gene: TRBV28; abundance: few; d_gene: -
CDR3aa: CASSPRWTDSPLHF; CDR3nt: TGTGCCAGCAGTCCCCGATGGACTGATTCACCCCTCCACTTT; j_gene: TRBJ1-6; v_gene: TRBV27; abundance: -; d_gene: -
CDR3aa: CASSLRPGLYPQYF; CDR3nt: TGTGCCAGCAGTTTACGCCCAGGGCTGTATCCGCAGTATTTT; j_gene: TRBJ2-3; v_gene: TRBV27; abundance: -; d_gene: -
CDR3aa: CASSLPPAGLQETQYF; CDR3nt: TGTGCCAGCAGCTTACCTCCAGCGGGGCTCCAAGAGACCCAGTACTTC; j_gene: TRBJ2-5; v_gene: TRBV7-8; abundance: -; d_gene: TRBD2
CDR3aa: CATRAPMNTEAFF; CDR3nt: TGTGCCACCAGGGCCCCCATGAACACTGAAGCTTTCTTT; j_gene: TRBJ1-1; v_gene: TRBV15; abundance: -; d_gene: -
CDR3aa: CAISEPSRYEQYF; CDR3nt: TGTGCCATCAGTGAGCCCAGTCGTTACGAGCAGTACTTC; j_gene: TRBJ2-7; v_gene: TRBV10-3; abundance: -; d_gene: -
CDR3aa: CASSEGRDTDTQYF; CDR3nt: TGTGCCAGCAGTGAGGGCAGGGACACAGATACGCAGTATTTT; j_gene: TRBJ2-3; v_gene: TRBV2; abundance: -; d_gene: -
CDR3aa: CASTKFDRGEQYF; CDR3nt: TGTGCCAGCACCAAGTTCGACAGGGGCGAGCAGTACTTC; j_gene: TRBJ2-7; v_gene: TRBV6-6; abundance: -; d_gene: TRBD1
CDR3aa: CASSLRGQTYEQYF; CDR3nt: TGTGCCAGCAGTTTGCGGGGACAGACATACGAGCAGTACTTC; j_gene: TRBJ2-7; v_gene: TRBV27; abundance: -; d_gene: -
CDR3aa: CASQDGRGGVYEQYF; CDR3nt: TGTGCCAGCCAGGACGGACGAGGGGGGGTTTACGAGCAGTACTTC; j_gene: TRBJ2-7; v_gene: TRBV19; abundance: -; d_gene: -
CDR3aa: CASSLSSIHEQYF; CDR3nt: TGCGCCAGCAGCTTGTCTAGCATCCACGAGCAGTACTTC; j_gene: TRBJ2-7; v_gene: TRBV5-1; abundance: -; d_gene: -
CDR3aa: CSGMGGGLLLHEQFF; CDR3nt: TGCAGCGGCATGGGCGGGGGACTTCTCCTCCATGAGCAGTTCTTC; j_gene: TRBJ2-1; v_gene: TRBV29-1; abundance: -; d_gene: TRBD2